A selection of T cell receptor beta chains follows, all from one sample in a study of beta chain features in type 1 diabetes. TCRdb's copy holds only in-frame clones and misses some; the assay was immunoSEQ multiplex PCR. The sample contains 850,000 to 900,000 clones, roughly 15% of which appear only once. Source material: naive CD4+ T cells from blood. These receptors were taken from a woman in her late teens or twenties in good health. Each CDR3 is given with its conserved first and last residue. A D gene is named only where the DNA matches it firmly. Clone size is given for some rows only: seen once, a few or many times, or a class if the clone is expanded.

TRBV7-3	TRBJ2-3	.	.	TGTGCCAGCAGCTTACGGGGCCATGGCACAGATACGCAGTATTTT	CASSLRGHGTDTQYF
TRBV2	TRBJ1-5	.	.	TGTGCCAGCAGTACGGGGGCTGGGGGCAATCAGCCCCAGCATTTT	CASSTGAGGNQPQHF
TRBV7-2	TRBJ1-2	TRBD1	few	TGTGCCAGCAGCCCTGATGACAGGGTATATGGCTACACCTTC	CASSPDDRVYGYTF
TRBV5-8	TRBJ1-5	.	once	TGTGCCAGCAGCTTCAGGGCGTACCAGCCCCAGCATTTT	CASSFRAYQPQHF
TRBV28	TRBJ2-4	TRBD1	.	TGTGCCAGCACGTCGACAGGGCTAGCCAAAAACATTCAGTACTTC	CASTSTGLAKNIQYF
TRBV7-2	TRBJ1-4	.	.	TGTGCCAGCAGCGTGCACGAGGGGGAGCGAGAAAAACTGTTTTTT	CASSVHEGEREKLFF
TRBV5-1	TRBJ1-1	TRBD1	few	TGCGCCAGCAGCGACAGAGACAGGGGTTCTACTGAAGCTTTCTTT	CASSDRDRGSTEAFF
TRBV5-5	TRBJ1-2	.	few	TGTGCCAGCAGCTTGCCAGGGGTCTATGGCTACACCTTC	CASSLPGVYGYTF
TRBV7-2	TRBJ2-3	.	few	TGTGCCAGCAGCTTAGCCCTTCAGGGTCGGGCAGATACGCAGTATTTT	CASSLALQGRADTQYF
TRBV7-6	TRBJ2-6	.	few	TGTGCCAGCAGCTTATGGGGCCTAAATGTGGCTGGGGCCAACGTCCTGACTTTC	CASSLWGLNVAGANVLTF
TRBV7-9	TRBJ1-4	.	.	TGTGCCAGCAGCGTCACGGGAGCAACTAATGAAAAACTGTTTTTT	CASSVTGATNEKLFF
TRBV7-2	TRBJ2-5	TRBD2	.	TGTGCCAGCAGCCAGACTAGCGGAGTATTCCAAGAGACCCAGTACTTC	CASSQTSGVFQETQYF
TRBV6-6	TRBJ1-5	.	.	TGTGCCAGCAGGGGAGATCAGCCCCAGCATTTT	CASRGDQPQHF
TRBV5-1	TRBJ2-4	TRBD1	few	TGCGCCAGCAGCCCAGGGACAGAAAAAAACATTCAGTACTTC	CASSPGTEKNIQYF
TRBV13	TRBJ1-2	TRBD1	few	TGTGCCAGCAGCCCCCCCGCTGGCCGGGACAGGGTTAACTATGGCTACACCTTC	CASSPPAGRDRVNYGYTF